A single TCR beta chain is shown here with its context. Its antigen is unknown. Base qualities are missing; no much larger clone stands one base away. For repertoire sequencing, TCR beta CDR3 regions were amplified from RNA transcripts. The first round of RT-PCR was done with HTBI primers and the Qiagen OneStep RT-PCR kit, and was followed by a second round of multiplex PCR, then size selection and purification. Libraries were sequenced on an Illumina HiSeq2000 using paired-end 100 bp reads. Regarding the original processing steps: SOAPnuke was used to process the reads, removing any read that contained adapters or uncalled bases, had a mean Phred below 15, or lacked an exact match to the constant primer or identifier. High-quality paired reads were merged with COPE v1.2.5. Clonotypes were defined as unique nucleotide sequences and were aligned to IMGT TRB V, D and J references using MiTCR v1.1. Analysis was restricted to V-J combinations with a frequency above 0.0001, which covered about 99% of repertoires. A TCR clonal expansion and chaos score per V-J combination was defined as the ratio of F50 clonal expansion to chaos observed in the TCRdist matrix. Welch's t-statistics and random forest were used to reduce the features to 10 to 15 V-J combinations, which were then used as input to a naive Bayes classifier. The Morisita-Horn index was used to measure how similar the thyroid and blood repertoires were. TCRdb applied fastp at Q25 and MiXCR to the public reads, then kept only in-frame beta chains. Each record represents a unique CDR3 protein, reported with the most common genes and DNA among its rows. In this record, the V and J calls reflect TCRdb's handling and not the investigators' own analysis. The sample table holds about 550,000 distinct CDR3 sequences, of which approximately 37% were seen once. 4% to 5% of the sample comes from the top ten.

The CDR3 holds 14 amino acids from the cysteine to the phenylalanine. Solely the CDR3 DNA is kept, with 42 bases framed from the first base. The V end gives up 6 bases and the J end 0 bases, leaving 3 bases in the junction not matched to a gene. CDR1 is given as SGHTA and CDR2 as FQGNSA, both from the germline V gene. The data stem from a study of Graves' ophthalmopathy and Graves' hyperthyroidism listed by TCRdb under 2018. Regarding the research as a whole: A patient counted as having stable hyperthyroidism if there was no progression to ophthalmopathy within 18 months of follow-up. To explore V-J signatures distinguishing ophthalmopathy from hyperthyroidism, a discovery set of around 97 patients (roughly 45 ophthalmopathy, roughly 60 stable hyperthyroidism) was enrolled. In a handful of hyperthyroidism patients, the T-cell repertoire of thyroid tissue was compared with the T-cell repertoire of blood. The independent validation cohort included roughly 19 hyperthyroidism patients plus 17 patients who later progressed from hyperthyroidism to ophthalmopathy. In total, some 130 blood samples were TCR-sequenced: approximately 40 ophthalmopathy, some 80 hyperthyroidism and about 17 hyperthyroidism-to-ophthalmopathy patients. The study used signatures of the TCR beta repertoire to tell Graves' ophthalmopathy apart from Graves' hyperthyroidism and to predict which patients would progress to ophthalmopathy. Once sampling was done, hyperthyroidism patients were given methimazole at a starting dose of 30 mg daily, while ophthalmopathy patients were given high-dose intravenous methylprednisolone. What the authors observed across the whole study: Most expanded thyroid clonotypes with frequency above 0.001 were also detected in blood, suggesting blood repertoires may reflect the thyroid immune response. The 13-signature model separated ophthalmopathy from stable hyperthyroidism with approximately 90% sensitivity and approximately 81% specificity in cross-validation, and 80%/75% in the test set. No statistical method was used to set the sample size in advance, and the investigators knew which group each participant was assigned to. In validation, the model predicted ophthalmopathy progression with more than 70% sensitivity and 72% to 80% specificity; roughly eleven predicted patients were CT-confirmed with GO in a median of 6.5 months.

The hyperthyroidism patients were 18 to 65 years old and newly diagnosed, with a disease duration of less than 2 months. Anyone with other autoimmune diseases, uncontrolled infections, pregnancy or lactation was excluded from the study. Diagnosis relied on clinical symptoms, serum thyroxine, TRAb, thyroid ultrasound and orbital computed tomography. Trizol reagent was used to extract the total RNA, and its quality was then checked on an Agilent 2100 Bioanalyzer. The receptor chain draws on TRBV7-2 and TRBJ1-2, and TRBD1 aligns with 8 junction nucleotides. The TCR was taken from an adult man with Graves' hyperthyroidism. The sample comprised peripheral blood or thyroid tissue (not recorded which). The DNA reads as follows: TGTGCCAGCAGGACAGGGGATGCTAACTATGGCTACACCTTC. Its coded protein is CASRTGDANYGYTF.